This note documents a single TCR beta chain sequence. Germline assignment: CDR1 LNHDA and CDR2 SQIVND (reference sequence). V shed 5 bases and J 6 bases; nucleotides not matched to a gene: 12. The CDR3 extends over 15 amino acids. Assay used: immunoSEQ multiplex PCR; TCRdb lists only in-frame clones, some missing. The sample includes 79,000 or so clones, around 94% of them seen just once. The data originate from a study of T cell changes during pregnancy in multiple sclerosis. Material: CD4+ T cells from peripheral blood mononuclear cells, obtained before pregnancy. The chain has TRBV19 and TRBJ1-2, with 7 bases identical to TRBD1. The TCR originated in a female donor with multiple sclerosis, enrolled in a pregnancy study. The CDR3 loop is CASSENHRGWDGYTF. In nucleotides, the CDR3 is TGTGCCAGTAGTGAAAACCACAGGGGCTGGGATGGCTACACCTTC.